The 7 T cell receptor beta chains below come from one sample, sequenced in a study of post-analysis software for immune sequencing data. Each TCR beta cDNA library carried unique molecular identifiers. TCRdb fed the PCR reads into MiXCR, producing one record per CDR3 protein. The repertoire includes roughly 400,000 distinct CDR3 sequences, 39% of them detected once, and around 8% sits in the top ten. The antigens these receptors bind are not known. Whole-study results and caveats: A few TRBV segments were significantly more frequent in patients than in controls. TRBV5-6, TRBV5-1 and TRBV20-1 were among these segments.

Sequencing was carried out using blood. The receptors stem from a girl aged 2 to 9 with multiple sclerosis.

This clonotype turned up a few times. The V and J genes are TRBV20-1 and TRBJ2-7; 11 bases map to TRBD2. The CDR3 extends over 18 amino acids. J was trimmed by 0 bases and V by 6 bases; bases with no gene match: 16. The germline V gene has CDR1 DFQATT and CDR2 SNEGSKA (reference sequence). The CDR3 DNA follows: TGCAGTGCGGCGACTCTACCGGGGACTAGCGGTCCCTCCTACGAGCAGTACTTC. Translation: CSAATLPGTSGPSYEQYF.

The chain employs TRBV7-6 and TRBJ2-3, with D possibly being TRBD1 or TRBD2 (6 bases each). The length of the CDR3 is 19 residues. Germline CDR1 is SGHVS and CDR2 is FNYEAQ. V lost 2 bases to trimming and J lost 8 bases, with 29 bases between them. DNA of the CDR3: TGTGCCAGCAGCTTAACGTTAAAGGAGGGGGTAGGATCGTTGGTTACGCAGTATTTT. This codes for CASSLTLKEGVGSLVTQYF.

This clonotype appeared a few times. V is TRBV24-1 and J is TRBJ1-3; TRBD1 aligns across 7 bases. The length of the CDR3 is 16 residues. CDR1 is KGHDR, CDR2 SFDVKD, per germline. The V gene end was trimmed by 3 bases and the J gene end by 2 bases; junction bases not matched to a gene: 6. The CDR3 protein is CATSDTGEAAGNTIYF. CDR3 DNA sequence: TGTGCCACCAGTGATACAGGGGAGGCGGCTGGAAACACCATATATTTT.

J is TRBJ2-5 and V is TRBV20-1; TRBD1 matches at 9 bases. The germline V gene encodes CDR1 DFQATT and CDR2 SNEGSKA (reference sequence). V was clipped by 6 bases and J by 5 bases; unmatched bases: 7. CDR3 length: 13 residues. The CDR3: CSARRTGDETQYF. In nucleotides, the CDR3 is TGCAGTGCACGCAGGACAGGGGATGAGACCCAGTACTTC.

This clonotype occurred a few times. This sequence joins TRBV3-1 and TRBJ1-6; D is undetermined. Trimming pared 3 bases from V and 2 bases from J, leaving 8 bases between. CDR1 and CDR2 (germline): LGHDT, YNNKEL (reference sequence). This CDR3 has 15 residues. CDR3 bases: TGTGCCAGCAGCCAGGGTGGCCCCTATAATTCACCCCTCCACTTT. Its translation is CASSQGGPYNSPLHF.

As for this clonotype: Sequence at one end of the junction differs from germline and may be a read error. V is TRBV11-2 and J is TRBJ2-7, with 7 bases lining up with TRBD1. The CDR3 runs 15 residues. From germline, CDR1 is SGHAT and CDR2 FQNNGV. CDR3 nucleotide sequence: TGTGCCGGCAGCTTTTCCGGACAGGACGTACTAGGGCAGTACTTC. Encoded protein: CAGSFSGQDVLGQYF.

This clonotype was observed a handful of times. The V and J genes are TRBV29-1 and TRBJ2-5; 12 nucleotides line up with TRBD2. The trim removed 3 bases at V and 4 bases at J, leaving 12 bases unmatched. The CDR3 loop spans 17 amino acids. Germline V lookup: CDR1 SQVTM, CDR2 ANQGSEA. CDR3 nucleotide sequence: TGCAGCGTTGATTTACTAGCGGGAGGTTTGGCAGGAGAGACCCAGTACTTC. Protein sequence: CSVDLLAGGLAGETQYF.